These 24 T cell receptor beta chains share one sample of origin, sequenced in a study of technical replicates of blood from a handful of donors. Only in-frame clones appear in the TCRdb table, and some are missing; sequencing was by immunoSEQ multiplex PCR. The sample records about 74,000 clones, around 93% being singletons. The sequencing sample was made of T cells isolated from PBMCs. These receptors were obtained from a human donor in good health.

J is TRBJ1-5 and V is TRBV7-6, with 9 bases aligning to TRBD1. CDR3 length: 15 amino acids. CDR1 is SGHVS and CDR2 is FNYEAQ in the germline V gene. J lost 4 bases, V lost 5 bases, and 6 bases had no gene match. The CDR3 DNA reads as TGTGCCAGCAGCCCGAGACAGGGGGGGAATCAGCCCCAGCATTTT. This gives the protein CASSPRQGGNQPQHF.

The chain links TRBV29-1 to TRBJ1-1; TRBD1 agrees at 8 bases. The germline V gene has CDR1 SQVTM and CDR2 ANQGSEA. This CDR3 comprises 13 residues. With 7 bases clipped from V and 6 bases from J, the junction kept 10 bases outside the gene matches. The CDR3 coding sequence is TGCAGCGGAGCAGACAGGGGTATGGCTGAAGCTTTCTTT. This encodes CSGADRGMAEAFF.

For the CDR3, the DNA is TGCGCCAGCAGCCACGGGACTAGCGGGAACACCAGGAGTAATGAGCAGTTCTTC. This encodes CASSHGTSGNTRSNEQFF. The V call is TRBV4-1, the J call TRBJ2-1; 13 positions agree with TRBD2. The CDR3 length is 18 residues. Germline V gene lookup returns CDR1 MGHRA and CDR2 YSYEKL. The ends lost 3 bases at V and 7 bases at J; junction bases unmatched: 12.

The chain combines TRBV4-2 with TRBJ2-7; 9 nucleotides line up with TRBD2. CDR3 size: 13 residues. Germline CDR1 is LGHNA and CDR2 is YNFKEQ. The V segment lost 0 bases and the J segment 13 bases; nucleotides outside the gene matches: 7. This CDR3 is CASSQDSVGTSYF. The CDR3, as DNA: TGTGCCAGCAGCCAAGACTCCGTGGGGACTAGCTACTTC.

The chain joins TRBV5-1 to TRBJ2-1; perhaps TRBD2 as D (6 bases). The V end lost 2 bases, the J end lost 4 bases, and 13 bases lay between the germline ends. The CDR3 loop spans 15 amino acids. CDR1 is SGHRS and CDR2 is YFSETQ in the germline V gene. Written as DNA, the CDR3 is TGCGCCAGCAGCTTAAGGCGGGAATTATACAATGAGCAGTTCTTC. It specifies CASSLRRELYNEQFF.

The chain carries TRBV19 and TRBJ2-7; D might be TRBD1 (6 bases). Trimming pared 8 bases from V and 3 bases from J, leaving 8 bases between. CDR1 is LNHDA and CDR2 is SQIVND in the germline V gene (reference sequence). The CDR3 length is 11 residues. CDR3 residues: CASGTNYEQYF. The CDR3 nucleotides are TGTGCCAGTGGGACAAACTACGAGCAGTACTTC.

The rearrangement links TRBV7-6 to TRBJ2-7; D remains ambiguous. Germline CDR1 is SGHVS and CDR2 is FNYEAQ. Trimming shortened V by 5 bases and J by 0 bases, and 29 bases separated the two germline ends. The CDR3 consists of 20 residues. CDR3 sequence (DNA): TGTGCCAGCAGCCATTCCACCCCCAACCCCGGGTCAATGACCTCCTACGAGCAGTACTTC. It encodes CASSHSTPNPGSMTSYEQYF.

This sequence joins TRBV29-1 and TRBJ2-1; D perhaps matches TRBD1 (6 bases). Germline loops: CDR1 SQVTM, CDR2 ANQGSEA. This CDR3 has 13 residues. V was cut by 7 bases and J by 5 bases, with 15 bases left in between. The CDR3 DNA sequence: TGCAGCGCTCCGGGACAAGGGAACAATGAGCAGTTCTTC. Its translation: CSAPGQGNNEQFF.

The CDR3 coding sequence is TGTGCCAGCAGCCCCGGGGAAAAACTGTTTTTT. Translation gives CASSPGEKLFF. The chain uses TRBV7-2 and TRBJ1-4; D is unresolved. Germline CDR1 is SGHTA and CDR2 is FQGNSA. This CDR3 has 11 residues. Trimming took off 5 bases at V and 8 bases at J, with 6 bases between the two ends.

V and J are TRBV6-5 and TRBJ1-1, with 7 bases fitting TRBD1. The germline gives CDR1 MNHEY, CDR2 SVGAGI. Unmatched junction bases numbered 7, after V lost 6 bases and J lost 6 bases. The CDR3 is 13 amino acids. The CDR3 loop is CASRTGATAEAFF. The CDR3 nucleotides are TGTGCCAGCAGAACAGGGGCTACGGCTGAAGCTTTCTTT.

The chain carries TRBV6-6 and TRBJ2-7; 13 bases line up with TRBD2. V was pared by 8 bases and J by 4 bases, with 5 bases of the junction left unmatched. The length of the CDR3 is 14 residues. Germline values: CDR1 MNHNY, CDR2 SVGAGI (reference sequence). The CDR3 sequence: CASATSGRGYEQYF. The CDR3 DNA is TGTGCCAGCGCTACTAGCGGGAGGGGATACGAGCAGTACTTC.

This sequence joins TRBV28 and TRBJ1-1; TRBD1 aligns across 9 bases. V lost 4 bases, J lost 1 base, and 7 bases stayed unmatched. Per germline, CDR1 MDHEN and CDR2 SYDVKM. CDR3 length: 16 residues. Here the CDR3 reads CASSSSPGQGNTEAFF. The DNA for the CDR3 is TGTGCCAGCAGTTCGAGTCCGGGACAGGGGAACACTGAAGCTTTCTTT.

The chain employs TRBV2 and TRBJ2-1; TRBD2 agrees at 12 bases. The J segment lost 7 bases and the V segment lost 6 bases, leaving 1 base of the junction unmatched. The germline V gene encodes CDR1 SNHLY and CDR2 FYNNEI. The CDR3 totals 13 residues. CDR3 amino acids: CASRGTSGNEQFF. The DNA of the CDR3 is TGTGCCAGCAGGGGGACTAGCGGGAATGAGCAGTTCTTC. The full variable domain, with the rest looked up from reference TRBV2 and TRBJ2-1, is EPEVTQTPSHQVTQMGQEVILRCVPISNHLYFYWYRQILGQKVEFLVSFYNNEISEKSEIFDDQFSVERPDGSNFTLKIRSTKLEDSAMYFCASRGTSGNEQFFGPGTRLTVL.

V is TRBV29-1 and J is TRBJ2-7; tentative D call: TRBD1 (6 bases). In germline, CDR1 is SQVTM, CDR2 ANQGSEA. The CDR3 is 12 amino acids. V was cut by 5 bases and J by 0 bases, with 8 bases left in between. CDR3 sequence (DNA): TGCAGCGTTACAGGGAGCTCCTACGAGCAGTACTTC. Translated, it gives CSVTGSSYEQYF.

The DNA of the CDR3 is TGCAGCGATTGGGCGACAGGGAGTAATTCACCCCTCCACTTT. Translation: CSDWATGSNSPLHF. The chain uses TRBV29-1 and TRBJ1-6; 7 bases match TRBD1. This CDR3 contains 14 residues. CDR1 SQVTM and CDR2 ANQGSEA come from the germline V gene. The junction had 9 bases not matched to a gene; V was cut back by 7 bases and J by 6 bases.

This clone was found a few times. The chain employs TRBV4-2 and TRBJ2-6; no firm D call. Trimming took 4 bases from V and 2 from J, leaving 12 bases between them. This CDR3 region has 16 residues. CDR1 and CDR2 from the germline V gene are LGHNA and YNFKEQ. The CDR3 DNA reads as TGTGCCAGCAGCCGCCTTGGAGAGACTGGGGCCAACGTCCTGACTTTC. It codes for CASSRLGETGANVLTF.

The chain is built from TRBV5-1 and TRBJ2-7; maybe TRBD2 (6 bases). Germline V gives CDR1 SGHRS, CDR2 YFSETQ. The CDR3 has 15 residues. Between the trimmed V and J ends, which lost 1 base and 5 bases, there was a span of 16 bases. The CDR3 spells CASSLLSGVQDEQYF. The CDR3, as DNA: TGCGCCAGCAGCTTGTTGTCGGGAGTACAGGACGAGCAGTACTTC.

The chain has TRBV5-1 and TRBJ1-4; 7 nucleotides align to TRBD1. The V segment lost 4 bases and the J segment 3 bases; nucleotides outside the gene matches: 3. Per germline, CDR1 SGHRS and CDR2 YFSETQ. This CDR3 has 14 amino acids. For the CDR3, the DNA is TGCGCCAGCAGCATAACAGGGGCTAATGAAAAACTGTTTTTT. This codes for CASSITGANEKLFF.

This chain links TRBV7-9 with TRBJ1-1; 8 bases are shared with TRBD1. CDR3 length: 15 residues. The trim removed 4 bases at V and 0 bases at J, leaving 4 bases unmatched. Per germline, CDR1 SEHNR and CDR2 FQNEAQ (reference sequence). The CDR3 bases are TGTGCCAGCAGCTCTGGGACAGGCATGAACACTGAAGCTTTCTTT. Residues: CASSSGTGMNTEAFF.

This chain joins TRBV5-1 and TRBJ1-1; 10 nucleotides align to TRBD1. This CDR3 region has 17 residues. Germline CDR1 is SGHRS and CDR2 is YFSETQ. Losses at the gene ends were 0 bases for V and 3 bases for J; bases not matched to a gene: 8. The CDR3: CASSLGGADRGDTEAFF. The CDR3 DNA is TGCGCCAGCAGCTTGGGAGGCGCGGACAGGGGGGACACTGAAGCTTTCTTT.

The V gene is TRBV9, the J gene TRBJ1-2; no reliable D call. The germline gives CDR1 SGDLS, CDR2 YYNGEE. The V and J ends lost 3 bases and 4 bases respectively, with 13 bases between them. The CDR3 has 14 amino acids. The CDR3 bases are TGTGCCAGCAGCGGACTTGGATTTCTCTATGGCTACACCTTC. It encodes CASSGLGFLYGYTF.

CDR3 bases: TGTGCCAGCAGTTACTCTGGGGGGACGCAGTATTTT. Translation: CASSYSGGTQYF. The chain couples TRBV6-5 to TRBJ2-3, with D possibly matching TRBD2 (6 bases). Germline CDR1 and CDR2: MNHEY and SVGAGI. The CDR3 has 12 residues. V gave up 0 bases and J gave up 9 bases, with 7 bases separating them.

This chain joins TRBV5-1 and TRBJ2-7; 10 bases align to TRBD1. With 2 bases clipped from V and 6 bases from J, the junction kept 5 bases outside the gene matches. CDR3 size: 14 residues. Germline V gene data show CDR1 as SGHRS and CDR2 as YFSETQ. CDR3 DNA: TGCGCCAGCAGCTTCGGGGACAGGGGTAGCGAGCAGTACTTC. Translated: CASSFGDRGSEQYF.

The rearrangement joins TRBV25-1 to TRBJ2-1, with TRBD2 as a possible D gene (6 bases). Trimming stripped 3 bases from V and 2 bases from J, with 11 bases between. This CDR3 has 15 residues. Germline loops: CDR1 MGHDK, CDR2 SYGVNS. CDR3: CASSDPLAPYNEQFF. CDR3 bases: TGTGCCAGCAGTGACCCCCTAGCGCCCTACAATGAGCAGTTCTTC.